This T cell receptor beta chain was retrieved from a study of T-cell reconstitution after alpha-beta-depleted transplantation in children. This clonotype was recorded many times. TCRbeta library preparation incorporated unique molecular identifiers. TCRdb analysed the PCR reads with MiXCR anew, one entry per CDR3 protein. This sample has approximately 170,000 distinct CDR3 sequences; 11% occur once, and the top ten carry roughly 13%. From germline, CDR1 is LNHNV and CDR2 YYDKDF (reference sequence). Trimming shortened V by 6 bases and J by 7 bases, and 12 bases separated the two germline ends. This CDR3 comprises 12 residues.

The sequence was collected from a boy under 10 years old with acute myeloid leukemia, due to receive a stem cell transplant. The chain joins TRBV15 to TRBJ1-2; TRBD1 is a possible D gene (5 bases). Sample: PBMCs, taken before TCRalphabeta/CD19-depleted stem cell transplant. The CDR3, as DNA: TGTGCCACCAGTGAATCCGGGGGTGGCTACACCTTC. Its translation: CATSESGGGYTF.